The 6 T cell receptor beta chains below were found in one sample sequenced in a study of blood T cell repertoires in COVID-19 (dated by TCRdb to the early 2020s). Receptors were amplified or captured by the immunoSEQ multiplex PCR assay. Here the immuneACCESS table is served through TCRdb, limited to in-frame sequences with V and J called. Missing clones are a known gap in these copies; in checked studies unresolved V genes cover under half, and the rest lacks a known reason. The sample includes under 75,000 clones, with just over 85% observed a single time. The top ten clones comprise 18% of the sample. The sequencing input was peripheral blood. Source of these receptors: a woman of 80 years or more with active COVID-19.

This sequence joins TRBV4-1 and TRBJ2-3; 8 nucleotides line up with TRBD1. With V trimmed by 4 bases and J by 2 bases, 11 bases remained unmatched. Germline CDR1 and CDR2: MGHRA and YSYEKL. The CDR3 runs 17 residues. CDR3: CASSRRGRGDYTDTQYF. CDR3 nucleotide sequence: TGCGCCAGCAGCCGCAGGGGGCGCGGGGATTACACAGATACGCAGTATTTT.

The chain is built from TRBV9 and TRBJ2-3; D is unresolved. V was clipped by 0 bases and J by 3 bases, with 11 bases between them. Germline V CDR1 and CDR2: SGDLS, YYNGEE. CDR3 length: 15 residues. The chain's CDR3 is CASSVGLVSTDTQYF. The CDR3 DNA reads as TGTGCCAGCAGCGTAGGTCTAGTGAGTACAGATACGCAGTATTTT.

This rearrangement joins TRBV28 to TRBJ1-5; D is undetermined. In germline, CDR1 is MDHEN, CDR2 SYDVKM. The CDR3 consists of 17 residues. V shed 3 bases and J shed 4 bases, with 19 bases lying between them. CDR3 DNA: TGTGCCAGCAGTTTCGGTTTTGACCTAGGTGGGAATCAGCCCCAGCATTTT. Encoded protein: CASSFGFDLGGNQPQHF.

The chain employs TRBV5-1 and TRBJ2-3, with D unresolved. The germline V gene has CDR1 SGHRS and CDR2 YFSETQ. Trimming cost V 0 bases and J 4 bases, with 15 bases left between them. This CDR3 spans 16 amino acids. The CDR3 coding sequence is TGCGCCAGCAGCTTGGAACCGAGAGGAACGGCAGATACGCAGTATTTT. As protein: CASSLEPRGTADTQYF. Together with reference TRBV5-1 and TRBJ2-3, the CDR3 gives the full variable domain: KAGVTQTPRYLIKTRGQQVTLSCSPISGHRSVSWYQQTPGQGLQFLFEYFSETQRNKGNFPGRFSGRQFSNSRSEMNVSTLELGDSALYLCASSLEPRGTADTQYFGPGTRLTVL.

The CDR3: CASSEGADTQYF. The CDR3 nucleotides read TGTGCCAGCAGTGAGGGGGCCGATACGCAGTATTTT. The genes are TRBV2 and TRBJ2-3, with D tentatively TRBD1 (6 bases). The V end was cut by 3 bases, the J end by 6 bases, with 7 bases between. Germline V CDR1 and CDR2: SNHLY, FYNNEI. This CDR3 spans 12 amino acids.

On this clone: At one boundary the junction diverges from the germline segment, which might be a read error. The chain employs TRBV7-7 and TRBJ2-5; 9 bases map to TRBD2. The CDR3 spans 15 residues. CDR1 and CDR2 (germline): SSHAT, FNYEAQ (reference sequence). CDR3 residues: CASSPASGDRETQYF. The CDR3 DNA is TGTGCTAGCAGCCCGGCTAGCGGGGATAGGGAGACCCAGTACTTC.